This passage covers 12 T cell receptor beta chains from one sample sequenced in a study of OX40 agonist ivuxolimab in advanced cancers. The method was immunoSEQ multiplex PCR; TCRdb's version includes in-frame clones alone and lacks a portion of them. The table has approximately 81,000 clones, more than 75% seen once. The source was CD4+ or CD8+ T cells sorted from blood, collected in a trial of the OX40 agonist ivuxolimab. These receptors all stem from an adult with an advanced solid tumor such as melanoma, head and neck, liver or kidney cancer.

This clone has only a few counts. The V gene is TRBV7-3, the J gene TRBJ2-5; D is tentatively TRBD1 or TRBD2 (5 bases each). Germline V CDR1 and CDR2: SGHTA, FQGTGA. CDR3 length: 15 residues. V dropped 5 bases and J dropped 2 bases, with 15 bases sitting between them. The CDR3 DNA sequence: TGTGCCAGCAGCCCTTCCGGGACCTATCAAGAGACCCAGTACTTC. Translating it yields CASSPSGTYQETQYF.

V and J are TRBV4-1 and TRBJ1-2; D perhaps matches TRBD1 (6 bases). V was trimmed by 4 bases and J by 8 bases, leaving 11 bases between them. The germline gives CDR1 MGHRA, CDR2 YSYEKL. The CDR3 runs 12 residues. The CDR3 region is CASSLTGRGYTF. Here the CDR3 DNA reads TGCGCCAGCAGCCTAACAGGGCGAGGCTACACCTTC.

The V and J genes are TRBV5-4 and TRBJ2-7; no clear D gene. V was shortened by 3 bases and J by 0 bases, with 10 bases between the two germline ends. Germline lookup yields CDR1 SGHNT and CDR2 YYREEE (reference sequence). The CDR3 covers 14 residues. Written as DNA, the CDR3 is TGTGCCAGCAGCTCAGGTCGGCTCTCCTACGAGCAGTACTTC. It is translated as CASSSGRLSYEQYF.

The chain links TRBV6-5 to TRBJ1-2; a possible D gene is TRBD1 (6 bases). CDR1 and CDR2 from the germline V gene are MNHEY and SVGAGI. Trimming removed 7 bases at V and 4 bases at J, with 16 bases between. The CDR3 extends over 14 amino acids. This chain's CDR3 is CASKGAGAGYGYTF. As DNA, the CDR3 is TGTGCCAGCAAAGGGGCAGGGGCTGGCTATGGCTACACCTTC.

This clone was detected only once. The chain uses TRBV5-1 and TRBJ1-3; D remains unclear. V was trimmed by 0 bases and J by 6 bases, leaving 19 bases between them. This CDR3 is built from 17 residues. CDR1 and CDR2 from the germline V gene are SGHRS and YFSETQ. The DNA of the CDR3 is TGCGCCAGCAGCTTGGCTGGGGTACCTTACGGGGTAAACACCATATATTTT. Amino acid sequence: CASSLAGVPYGVNTIYF.

The chain has TRBV9 and TRBJ1-1; D gene uncertain. V lost 3 bases to trimming and J lost 5 bases, with 14 bases between them. This CDR3 has 14 amino acids. Germline values: CDR1 SGDLS, CDR2 YYNGEE. CDR3 sequence reads: CASSALTEGTEAFF. The CDR3, as DNA: TGTGCCAGCAGCGCCCTTACGGAAGGGACTGAAGCTTTCTTT.

V usage is TRBV28 and J usage is TRBJ2-2; 11 nucleotides match TRBD1. The CDR3 covers 16 residues. Germline loops: CDR1 MDHEN, CDR2 SYDVKM. V was clipped by 0 bases and J by 5 bases; unmatched bases: 2. The CDR3 DNA reads TGTGCCAGCAGTTTATGGGGACAGGGGGGTACCGGGGAGCTGTTTTTT. Protein: CASSLWGQGGTGELFF. The variable domain in full, completed from reference TRBV28 and TRBJ2-2, reads DVKVTQSSRYLVKRTGEKVFLECVQDMDHENMFWYRQDPGLGLRLIYFSYDVKMKEKGDIPEGYSVSREKKERFSLILESASTNQTSMYLCASSLWGQGGTGELFFGEGSRLTVL.

The chain carries TRBV29-1 and TRBJ1-2; D not resolved. The length of the CDR3 is 10 residues. Germline V gives CDR1 SQVTM, CDR2 ANQGSEA. Trimming removed 2 bases from V and 9 bases from J, with 7 bases in between. CDR3 nucleotides: TGCAGCGTTGAATTGGATCGCTACACCTTC. Its translation is CSVELDRYTF.

The chain is built from TRBV28 and TRBJ1-1, with 10 bases aligning to TRBD1. The J segment lost 3 bases and the V segment lost 2 bases, leaving 3 bases of the junction unmatched. The germline V gene encodes CDR1 MDHEN and CDR2 SYDVKM. This CDR3 spans 15 amino acids. The CDR3 nucleotides read TGTGCCAGCAGTTTACCCGGGACAGGGGACACTGAAGCTTTCTTT. The encoded protein is CASSLPGTGDTEAFF.

The genes are TRBV18 and TRBJ2-2; D is perhaps TRBD2 (5 bases). The CDR3 covers 17 residues. Germline CDR1 reads KGHSH; CDR2 reads LQKENI. Trimming shortened V by 4 bases and J by 4 bases, and 19 bases separated the two germline ends. The CDR3 loop is CASSLMRPGFGTGELFF. CDR3 DNA sequence: TGTGCCAGCTCACTCATGCGCCCGGGATTTGGCACCGGGGAGCTGTTTTTT.

The J gene is TRBJ1-2, the V gene TRBV9; D is perhaps TRBD1 (5 bases). V was clipped by 0 bases and J by 3 bases, with 12 bases between them. Germline loops: CDR1 SGDLS, CDR2 YYNGEE. This CDR3 is 15 amino acids long. The CDR3 spells CASSVGGTADYGYTF. In nucleotides, the CDR3 is TGTGCCAGCAGCGTAGGCGGGACGGCCGACTATGGCTACACCTTC.

This clone was detected once. The CDR3 DNA follows: TGTGCCAGCAGCTTAGTTCCAACGAGAGGGACCGGGGAGCTGTTTTTT. Translating gives CASSLVPTRGTGELFF. The chain uses TRBV7-2 and TRBJ2-2, with D tentatively TRBD2 (5 bases). CDR1 is SGHTA, CDR2 FQGNSA, per germline. The CDR3 loop spans 16 amino acids. The V end was cut by 1 base, the J end by 5 bases, with 14 bases between.